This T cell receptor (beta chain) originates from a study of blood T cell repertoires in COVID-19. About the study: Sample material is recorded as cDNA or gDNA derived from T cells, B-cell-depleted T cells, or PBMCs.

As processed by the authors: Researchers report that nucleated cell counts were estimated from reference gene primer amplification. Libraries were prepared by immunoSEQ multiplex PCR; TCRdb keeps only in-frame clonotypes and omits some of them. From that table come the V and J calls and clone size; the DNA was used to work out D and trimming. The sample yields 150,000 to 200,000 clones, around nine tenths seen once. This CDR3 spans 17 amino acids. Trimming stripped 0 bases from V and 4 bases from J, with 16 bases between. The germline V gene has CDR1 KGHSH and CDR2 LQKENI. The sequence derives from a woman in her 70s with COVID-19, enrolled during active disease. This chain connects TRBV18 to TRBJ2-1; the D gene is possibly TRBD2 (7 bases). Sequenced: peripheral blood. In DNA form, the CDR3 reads TGTGCCAGCTCACCACCGGTTGGGGGGGGCTCATACAATGAGCAGTTCTTC. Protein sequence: CASSPPVGGGSYNEQFF.